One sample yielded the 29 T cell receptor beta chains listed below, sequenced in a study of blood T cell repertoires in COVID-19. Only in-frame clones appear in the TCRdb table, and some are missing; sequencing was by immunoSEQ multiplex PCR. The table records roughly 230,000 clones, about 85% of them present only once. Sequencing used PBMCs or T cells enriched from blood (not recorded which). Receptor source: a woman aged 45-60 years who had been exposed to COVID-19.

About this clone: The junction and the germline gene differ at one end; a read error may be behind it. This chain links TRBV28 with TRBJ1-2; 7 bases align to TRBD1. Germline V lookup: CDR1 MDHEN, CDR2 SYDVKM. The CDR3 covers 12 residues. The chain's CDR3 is CASQTGSNPNNF. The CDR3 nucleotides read TGTGCCAGCCAGACAGGGTCAAACCCTAACAACTTC.

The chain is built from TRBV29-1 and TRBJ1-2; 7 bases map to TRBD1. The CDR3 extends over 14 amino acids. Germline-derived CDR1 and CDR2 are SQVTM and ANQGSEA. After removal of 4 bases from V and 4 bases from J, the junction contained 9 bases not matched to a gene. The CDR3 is CSVVAQGVGYGYTF. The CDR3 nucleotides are TGCAGCGTTGTAGCGCAGGGGGTTGGCTATGGCTACACCTTC.

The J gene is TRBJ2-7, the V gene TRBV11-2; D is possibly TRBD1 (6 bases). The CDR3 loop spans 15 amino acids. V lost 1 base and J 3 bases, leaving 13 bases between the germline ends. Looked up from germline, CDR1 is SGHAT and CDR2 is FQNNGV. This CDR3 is CASSLVGALSYEQYF. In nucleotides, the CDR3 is TGTGCCAGCAGCTTAGTGGGGGCGTTAAGCTACGAGCAGTACTTC.

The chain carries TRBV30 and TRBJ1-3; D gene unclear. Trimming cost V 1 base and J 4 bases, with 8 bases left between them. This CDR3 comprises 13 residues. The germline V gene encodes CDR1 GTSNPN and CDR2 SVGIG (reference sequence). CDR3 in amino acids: CAWSDFSGNTIYF. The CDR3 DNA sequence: TGTGCCTGGAGTGACTTCTCCGGAAACACCATATATTTT.

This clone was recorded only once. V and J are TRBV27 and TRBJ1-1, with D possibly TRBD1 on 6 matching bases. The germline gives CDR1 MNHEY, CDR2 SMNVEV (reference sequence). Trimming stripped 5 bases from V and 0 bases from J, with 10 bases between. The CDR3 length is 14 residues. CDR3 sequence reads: CASSPAGVNTEAFF. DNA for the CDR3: TGTGCCAGCAGTCCCGCAGGGGTGAACACTGAAGCTTTCTTT.

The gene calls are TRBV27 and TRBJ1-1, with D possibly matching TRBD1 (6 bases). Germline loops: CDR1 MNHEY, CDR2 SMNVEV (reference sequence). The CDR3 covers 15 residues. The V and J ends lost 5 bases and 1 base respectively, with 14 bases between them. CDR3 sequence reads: CASSPLLTGNTEAFF. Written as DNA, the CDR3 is TGTGCCAGCAGTCCCCTATTGACAGGGAACACTGAAGCTTTCTTT.

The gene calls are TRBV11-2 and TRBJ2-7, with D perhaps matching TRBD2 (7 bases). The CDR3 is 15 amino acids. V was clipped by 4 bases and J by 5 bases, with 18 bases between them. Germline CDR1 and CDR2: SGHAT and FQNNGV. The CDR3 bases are TGTGCCAGCAGCTCACTACAGGGACGGGGGGACGAGCAGTACTTC. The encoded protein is CASSSLQGRGDEQYF.

CDR3 DNA: TGTGCCAGCAGCCAGAACAGGGAGACGGGCTACACCTTC. Protein sequence: CASSQNRETGYTF. The J gene is TRBJ1-2, the V gene TRBV3-1 (or the pseudogene TRBV3-2), with a tentative D call TRBD1 (6 bases). The germline V and J ends were trimmed by 3 bases and 8 bases, with 13 bases remaining between them. The germline V gene encodes CDR1 LGHDT and CDR2 YNNKEL (reference sequence). CDR3 length equals 13 residues.

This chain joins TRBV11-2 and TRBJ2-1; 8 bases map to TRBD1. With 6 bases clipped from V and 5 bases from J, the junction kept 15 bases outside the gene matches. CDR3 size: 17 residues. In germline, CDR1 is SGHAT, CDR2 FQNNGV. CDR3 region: CASRRRIGQGSNNEQFF. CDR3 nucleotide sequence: TGTGCCAGCAGGCGAAGGATAGGACAGGGATCCAACAATGAGCAGTTCTTC.

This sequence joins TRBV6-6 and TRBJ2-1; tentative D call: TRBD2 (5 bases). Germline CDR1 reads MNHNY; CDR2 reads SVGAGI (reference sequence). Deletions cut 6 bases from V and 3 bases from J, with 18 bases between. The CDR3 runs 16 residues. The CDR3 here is CASSRGLTRVYNEQFF. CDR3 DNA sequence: TGTGCCAGCAGCCGAGGCCTAACTAGAGTCTACAATGAGCAGTTCTTC.

Here the CDR3 DNA reads TGTGCCAGCAGCTTGATAGTGGGGCGCGCAGATACGCAGTATTTT. This sequence encodes CASSLIVGRADTQYF. The rearrangement joins TRBV5-8 to TRBJ2-3, with a possible D match to TRBD1 (5 bases). V was pared by 1 base and J by 4 bases, with 13 bases between. CDR1 is SGHTS, CDR2 YDEGEE, per germline. CDR3 length: 15 amino acids.

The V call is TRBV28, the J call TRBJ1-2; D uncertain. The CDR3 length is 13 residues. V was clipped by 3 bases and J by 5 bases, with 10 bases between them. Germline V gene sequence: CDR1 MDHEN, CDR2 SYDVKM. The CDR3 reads CASSLRPAYGYTF. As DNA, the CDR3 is TGTGCCAGCAGTTTGAGGCCCGCGTATGGCTACACCTTC.

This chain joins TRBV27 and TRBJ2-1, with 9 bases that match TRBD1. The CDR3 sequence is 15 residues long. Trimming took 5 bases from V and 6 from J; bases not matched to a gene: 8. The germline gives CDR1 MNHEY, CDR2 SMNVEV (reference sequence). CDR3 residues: CASSPGQGQFNEQFF. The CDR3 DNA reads TGTGCCAGCAGTCCCGGACAGGGGCAGTTCAATGAGCAGTTCTTC.

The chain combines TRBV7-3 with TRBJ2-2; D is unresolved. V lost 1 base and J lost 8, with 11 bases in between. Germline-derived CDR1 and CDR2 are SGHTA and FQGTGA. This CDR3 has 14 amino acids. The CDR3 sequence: CASSLSTNGGELFF. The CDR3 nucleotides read TGTGCCAGCAGCTTAAGTACTAATGGAGGGGAGCTGTTTTTT. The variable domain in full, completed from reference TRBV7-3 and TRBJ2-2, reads GAGVSQTPSNKVTEKGKYVELRCDPISGHTALYWYRQSLGQGPEFLIYFQGTGAADDSGLPNDRFFAVRPEGSVSTLKIQRTERGDSAVYLCASSLSTNGGELFFGEGSRLTVL.

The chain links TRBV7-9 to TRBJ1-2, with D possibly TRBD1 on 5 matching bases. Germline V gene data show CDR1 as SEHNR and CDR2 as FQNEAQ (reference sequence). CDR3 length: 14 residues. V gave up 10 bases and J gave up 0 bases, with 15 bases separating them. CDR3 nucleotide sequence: TGTGCCACGACATACAGGTCAACTAACTATGGCTACACCTTC. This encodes CATTYRSTNYGYTF.

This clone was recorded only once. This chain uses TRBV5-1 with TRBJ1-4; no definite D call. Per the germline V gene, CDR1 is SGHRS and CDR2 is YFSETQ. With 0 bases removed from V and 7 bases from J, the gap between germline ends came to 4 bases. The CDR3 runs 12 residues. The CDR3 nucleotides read TGCGCCAGCAGCTTGGGAGGTGAAAAACTGTTTTTT. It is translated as CASSLGGEKLFF. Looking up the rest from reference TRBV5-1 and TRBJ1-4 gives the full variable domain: KAGVTQTPRYLIKTRGQQVTLSCSPISGHRSVSWYQQTPGQGLQFLFEYFSETQRNKGNFPGRFSGRQFSNSRSEMNVSTLELGDSALYLCASSLGGEKLFFGSGTQLSVL.

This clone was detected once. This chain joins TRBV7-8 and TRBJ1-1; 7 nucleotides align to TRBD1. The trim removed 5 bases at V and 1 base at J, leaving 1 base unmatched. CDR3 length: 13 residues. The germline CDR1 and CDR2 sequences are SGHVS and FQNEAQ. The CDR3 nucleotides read TGTGCCAGCAGCGGGGACAGGAACACTGAAGCTTTCTTT. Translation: CASSGDRNTEAFF.

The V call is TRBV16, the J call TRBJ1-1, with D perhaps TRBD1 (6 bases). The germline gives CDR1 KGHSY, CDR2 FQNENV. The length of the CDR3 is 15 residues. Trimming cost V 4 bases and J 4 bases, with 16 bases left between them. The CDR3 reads CASSPFKGEGTEAFF. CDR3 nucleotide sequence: TGTGCCAGCAGCCCATTCAAGGGGGAAGGCACTGAAGCTTTCTTT.

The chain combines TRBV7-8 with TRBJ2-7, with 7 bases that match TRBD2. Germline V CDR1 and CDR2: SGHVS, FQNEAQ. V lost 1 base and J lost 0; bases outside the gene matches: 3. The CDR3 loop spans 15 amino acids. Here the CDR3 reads CASSLVGGDSYEQYF. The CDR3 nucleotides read TGTGCCAGCAGCTTAGTGGGGGGGGACTCCTACGAGCAGTACTTC.

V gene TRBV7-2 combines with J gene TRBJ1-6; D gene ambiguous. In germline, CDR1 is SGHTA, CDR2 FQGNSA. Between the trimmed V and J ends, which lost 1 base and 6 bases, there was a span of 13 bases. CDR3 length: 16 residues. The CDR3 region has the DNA TGTGCCAGCAGCTTAGACCCCCCGGGTCGTAATTCACCCCTCCACTTT. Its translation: CASSLDPPGRNSPLHF.

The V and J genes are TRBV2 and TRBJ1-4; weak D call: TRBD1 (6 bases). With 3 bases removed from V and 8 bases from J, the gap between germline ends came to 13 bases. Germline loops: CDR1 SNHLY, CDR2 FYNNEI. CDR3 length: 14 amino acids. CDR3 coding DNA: TGTGCCAGCAGTGATGGGGGCGGGTACGAAAAACTGTTTTTT. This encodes CASSDGGGYEKLFF.

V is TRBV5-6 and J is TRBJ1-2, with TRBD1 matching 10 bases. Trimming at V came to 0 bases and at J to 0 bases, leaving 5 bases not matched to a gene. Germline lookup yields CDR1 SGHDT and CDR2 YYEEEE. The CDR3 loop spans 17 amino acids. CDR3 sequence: CASSLVAGQGANYGYTF. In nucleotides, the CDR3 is TGTGCCAGCAGCTTGGTTGCCGGACAGGGGGCTAACTATGGCTACACCTTC.

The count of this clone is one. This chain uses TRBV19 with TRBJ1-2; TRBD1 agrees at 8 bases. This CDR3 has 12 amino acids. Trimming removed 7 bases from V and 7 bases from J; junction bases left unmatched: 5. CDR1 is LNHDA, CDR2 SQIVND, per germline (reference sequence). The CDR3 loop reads CASTGGASGYTF. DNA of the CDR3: TGTGCCAGTACAGGGGGCGCGAGTGGCTACACCTTC.

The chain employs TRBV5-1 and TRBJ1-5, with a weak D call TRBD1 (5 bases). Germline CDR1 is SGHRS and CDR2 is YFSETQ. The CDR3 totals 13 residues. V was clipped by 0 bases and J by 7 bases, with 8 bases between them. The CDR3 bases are TGCGCCAGCAGCTTGGCGGGGGAACAGCCCCAGCATTTT. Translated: CASSLAGEQPQHF.

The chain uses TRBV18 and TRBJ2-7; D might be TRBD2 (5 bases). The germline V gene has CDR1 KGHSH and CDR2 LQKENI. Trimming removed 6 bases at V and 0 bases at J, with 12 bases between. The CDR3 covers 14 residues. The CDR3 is CASSRAQNSYEQYF. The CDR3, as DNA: TGTGCCAGCTCGAGGGCTCAAAACTCCTACGAGCAGTACTTC.

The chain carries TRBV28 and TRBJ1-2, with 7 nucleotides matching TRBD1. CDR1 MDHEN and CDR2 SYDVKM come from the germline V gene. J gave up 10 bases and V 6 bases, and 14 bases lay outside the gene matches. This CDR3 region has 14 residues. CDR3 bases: TGTGCCAGCAGCCCCGGAGGGGGCGCTTCTTCCTACACCTTC. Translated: CASSPGGGASSYTF.

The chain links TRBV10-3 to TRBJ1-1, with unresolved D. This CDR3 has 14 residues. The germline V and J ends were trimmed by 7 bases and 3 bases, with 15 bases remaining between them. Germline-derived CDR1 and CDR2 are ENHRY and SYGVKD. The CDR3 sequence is CAIKPLLADTEAFF. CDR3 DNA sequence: TGTGCCATCAAACCACTCCTGGCGGACACTGAAGCTTTCTTT.

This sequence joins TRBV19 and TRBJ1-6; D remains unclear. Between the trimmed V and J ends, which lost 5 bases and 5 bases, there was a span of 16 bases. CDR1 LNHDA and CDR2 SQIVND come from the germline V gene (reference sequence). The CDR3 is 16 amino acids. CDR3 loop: CASSAGALGDNSPLHF. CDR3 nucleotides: TGTGCCAGTAGTGCGGGCGCTCTAGGAGATAATTCACCCCTCCACTTT. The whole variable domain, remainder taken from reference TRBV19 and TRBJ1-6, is DGGITQSPKYLFRKEGQNVTLSCEQNLNHDAMYWYRQDPGQGLRLIYYSQIVNDFQKGDIAEGYSVSREKKESFPLTVTSAQKNPTAFYLCASSAGALGDNSPLHFGNGTRLTVT.

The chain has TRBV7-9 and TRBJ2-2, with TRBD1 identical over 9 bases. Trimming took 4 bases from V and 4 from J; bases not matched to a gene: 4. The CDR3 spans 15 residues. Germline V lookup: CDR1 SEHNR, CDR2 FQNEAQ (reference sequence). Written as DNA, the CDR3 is TGTGCCAGCAGCTCACAGGGGGCTATCACCGGGGAGCTGTTTTTT. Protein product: CASSSQGAITGELFF.